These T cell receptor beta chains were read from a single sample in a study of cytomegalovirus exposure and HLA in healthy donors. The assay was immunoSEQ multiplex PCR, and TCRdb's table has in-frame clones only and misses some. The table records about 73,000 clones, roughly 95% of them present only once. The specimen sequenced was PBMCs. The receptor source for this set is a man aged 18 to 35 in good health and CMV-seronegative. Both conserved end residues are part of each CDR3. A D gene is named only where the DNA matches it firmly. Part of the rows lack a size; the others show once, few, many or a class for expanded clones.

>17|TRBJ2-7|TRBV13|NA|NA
TGTGCCAGCAGCTCTCTCCTGGACACCCCTCCCCCCTACGAGCAGTACTTC
CASSSLLDTPPPYEQYF
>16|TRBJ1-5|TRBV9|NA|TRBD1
TGTGCCAGCAGCCCTCACCCGGACAGGAAGACGCAGCCCCAGCATTTT
CASSPHPDRKTQPQHF
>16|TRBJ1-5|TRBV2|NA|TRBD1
TGTGCCAGCAGTGGACCGGGACAGAGAAGCAATCAGCCCCAGCATTTT
CASSGPGQRSNQPQHF
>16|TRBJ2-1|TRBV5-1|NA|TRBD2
TGCGCCAGCAGCCAGCCGGGGGGTTACTCCTACAATGAGCAGTTCTTC
CASSQPGGYSYNEQFF
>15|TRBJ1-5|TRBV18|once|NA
TGTGCCAGCTCACCATCGGCAGGGTTCAATCAGCCCCAGCATTTT
CASSPSAGFNQPQHF
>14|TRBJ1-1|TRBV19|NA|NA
TGTGCCAGTAGGCTGGGGCGCGGAGGGGCTGAAGCTTTCTTT
CASRLGRGGAEAFF
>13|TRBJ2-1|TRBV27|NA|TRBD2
TGTGCCAGCAGCCCGGGGGGGTACAATGAGCAGTTCTTC
CASSPGGYNEQFF
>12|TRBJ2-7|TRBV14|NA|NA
TGTGCCAGCAGCCCCAACTCCTACGAGCAGTACTTC
CASSPNSYEQYF
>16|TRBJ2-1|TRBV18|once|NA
TGTGCCAGCTCACCATCCGGGGGAGCGTCCTACAATGAGCAGTTCTTC
CASSPSGGASYNEQFF
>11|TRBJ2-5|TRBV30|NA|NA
TGTGCCTCCCGACTGGTAGAGACCCAGTACTTC
CASRLVETQYF
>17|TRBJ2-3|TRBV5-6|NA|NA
TGTGCCAGCAGCTTTATAACAGTTACCCCTCTCACAGATACGCAGTATTTT
CASSFITVTPLTDTQYF
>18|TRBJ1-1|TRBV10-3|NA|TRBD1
TGTGCCATCAGAACAACCCAGGGGGGTATTGGCGTGAACACTGAAGCTTTCTTT
CAIRTTQGGIGVNTEAFF
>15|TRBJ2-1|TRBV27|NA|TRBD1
TGTGCCAGCAGCGATGGGACAGCCTCCTACAATGAGCAGTTCTTC
CASSDGTASYNEQFF
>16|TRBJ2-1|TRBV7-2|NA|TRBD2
TGTGCCAGCAGCTTAAGAGGACGGGGGGGCCAGAATGAGCAGTTCTTC
CASSLRGRGGQNEQFF
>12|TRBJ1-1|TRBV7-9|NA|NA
TGTGCCAGCAGCTTAGGGGGCGATAAGGCTTTCTTT
CASSLGGDKAFF
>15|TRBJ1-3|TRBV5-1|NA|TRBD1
TGCGCCAGCAGCATCTCCGGGACAGACGGAAACACCATATATTTT
CASSISGTDGNTIYF
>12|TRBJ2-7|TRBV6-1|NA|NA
TGTGCCAGCAGTTTTGACACGGGAGAGCAGTACTTC
CASSFDTGEQYF
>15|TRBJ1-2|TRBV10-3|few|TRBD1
TGTGCCATCAGCTCCTCTTCCGACAGGGTGTCTGGCTACACCTTC
CAISSSSDRVSGYTF
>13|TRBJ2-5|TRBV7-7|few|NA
TGTGCTAGCAGCTTAGTTCCCGAAGAGACCCAGTACTTC
CASSLVPEETQYF
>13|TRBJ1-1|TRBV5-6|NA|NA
TGTGCCAGCAGCTTCCAGGGCGGGGTGAGCGATTTCTTT
CASSFQGGVSDFF
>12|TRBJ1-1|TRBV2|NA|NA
TGTGCCAGCAGCGTATTTCACACTGAAGCTTTCTTT
CASSVFHTEAFF
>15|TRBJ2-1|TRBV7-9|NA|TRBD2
TGTGCCAGCAGCGGAGGGACTAGCATCTACAATGAGCAGTTCTTC
CASSGGTSIYNEQFF
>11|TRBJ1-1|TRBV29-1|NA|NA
TGCAGCGTTGTTAACCTACCTGAAGCTTTCTTT
CSVVNLPEAFF